This TCR beta chain was retrieved from a study of post-analysis software for immune sequencing data. Study information: Clinical courses comprised relapsing-remitting, secondary progressive and progressive-relapsing multiple sclerosis.

As concerns this clonotype: The antigen remains unidentified. Given a much more abundant clone one base away, this may be a read error.

Study results and caveats: Strong same-batch co-clustering of samples appeared with F measure clustering. Multiple sclerosis patients showed significantly lower normalized Chao1 diversity than controls did.

Incorporated into the TCR beta cDNA libraries were unique molecular identifiers, which served to reduce PCR and sequencing biases. TCRdb independently ran MiXCR on the PCR reads; one entry per CDR3 protein. Found here are around 250,000 distinct CDR3 sequences, 35% to 45% of them singletons; the top ten hold around 4.7%. Sequencing was carried out using blood. This receptor was identified in a girl between 10 and 17 years old with multiple sclerosis.

The CDR3 region has the DNA TGTGCCAGCAGTCATTTGGACAGGCGGAGGACTACCTCCAAAAGCATTCAGTACTTC. As protein: CASSHLDRRRTTSKSIQYF. The V gene is TRBV6-1, the J gene TRBJ2-7, with D maybe TRBD1 (7 bases). The J call is uncertain, as TRBJ2-4 better fits the DNA end. CDR1 is MNHNS and CDR2 is SASEGT in the germline V gene. The CDR3 loop spans 19 amino acids.